This T cell receptor beta chain was recovered during a study of control samples from healthy donors and cancer patients. This clone was observed a handful of times. Sequenced by immunoSEQ multiplex PCR; TCRdb stores in-frame clones only, minus some. The repertoire consists of approximately 86,000 clones, with approximately 81% occurring once and the leading ten covering 2% to 2.5%. Trimming removed 0 bases at V and 7 bases at J, with 10 bases between. CDR1 and CDR2 from the germline V gene are ENHRY and SYGVKD. The CDR3 runs 14 residues. This chain uses TRBV10-3 with TRBJ1-5; D remains unclear. The sequenced material came from blood. The TCR was taken from a woman aged 35 to 49 in good health. This chain's CDR3 is CAISESILGQPQHF. CDR3 in DNA: TGTGCCATCAGTGAGTCGATTCTCGGACAGCCCCAGCATTTT.